These 4 T cell receptor beta chains share one sample of origin, sequenced in a study of T cells in Graves' hyperthyroidism and ophthalmopathy (dated 2019 in TCRdb). To prepare the library, multiplex PCR was applied. Instrument used: Illumina HiSeq 2000. Amplification of TCR beta CDR3 regions was carried out from RNA transcripts. A first-round RT-PCR of the TCR CDR3 used the HTBI primer set with the Qiagen OneStep RT-PCR kit. The raw public data were reprocessed by TCRdb itself: fastp quality trimming at Q25, MiXCR clonotype calling, in-frame beta chains only. Here each entry gathers all rows of one CDR3 protein and keeps the most common genes and DNA. In all, the sample holds approximately 740,000 distinct CDR3 sequences, and around 13% of those were seen once. The top ten hold roughly 10% of the sample. Sequenced material: blood. The receptor set was obtained from a woman aged 18-35 years with Graves' hyperthyroidism.

This clonotype was recorded at least ten times. The chain has TRBV11-2 and TRBJ2-1; 10 nucleotides match TRBD2. Trimming took 1 base from V and 8 from J; bases not matched to a gene: 5. The germline V gene encodes CDR1 SGHAT and CDR2 FQNNGV. The CDR3 consists of 15 residues. For the CDR3, the DNA is TGTGCCAGCAGCTTAGTACTAGCGGGACGGGATGAGCAGTTCTTC. It specifies CASSLVLAGRDEQFF.

The chain carries TRBV5-1 and TRBJ2-1, with D tentatively TRBD2 (6 bases). This CDR3 spans 16 amino acids. The V gene lost 0 bases and the J gene lost 0 bases, with 10 bases spanning the gap. The germline V gene has CDR1 SGHRS and CDR2 YFSETQ. CDR3 bases: TGCGCCAGCAGCTTGGGACGGGAGAGCTCCTACAATGAGCAGTTCTTC. Its protein product is CASSLGRESSYNEQFF.

Here the CDR3 DNA reads TGTGCCACCGTTAGCGGGAGCCTTTTCACCGGGGAGCTGTTTTTT. Translated, it gives CATVSGSLFTGELFF. This chain links TRBV6-5 with TRBJ2-2, with TRBD2 matching 9 bases. Germline V gives CDR1 MNHEY, CDR2 SVGAGI. V lost 10 bases to trimming and J lost 4 bases; unmatched junction nucleotides: 10. This CDR3 spans 15 amino acids.

Points on this clonotype: This may be a read error, as it is one base from a much larger clone. This chain uses TRBV11-3 with TRBJ2-2; the D is unclear. The CDR3 totals 13 residues. Germline V gene data show CDR1 as SGHNT and CDR2 as YENEEA. This CDR3 is CTSSLVQTGELFF. CDR3 bases: TGTACCAGCAGCTTAGTTCAAACCGGGGAGCTGTTTTTT.